Listed here are 18 T cell receptor beta chains from one sample, sequenced in a study of CD4 T cells in relation to SARS-CoV-2 and coronaviruses. The table came from immunoSEQ multiplex PCR; TCRdb's copy has only in-frame clones and leaves some out. The sample carries around 70,000 clones, around 86% recorded once. Before the COVID-19 pandemic, during about 2010-2018, CD4+ T cells were taken from unexposed donors. The sequenced sample consisted of memory CD4+ T cells from PBMCs. Source of these receptors: a human donor in good health.

For this clone: A read error may produce the germline difference seen at one junction end. The chain links TRBV2 to TRBJ2-5; D is uncertain. The CDR3 extends over 13 amino acids. CDR1 and CDR2 from the germline V gene are SNHLY and FYNNEI. CDR3 coding DNA: TGTGTCAGCAGTGAAAACAGAAAAGAGACCCAGTACTTC. Encoded protein: CVSSENRKETQYF.

The CDR3 here is CASSDGTTCLTSSYNEQFF. Written as DNA, the CDR3 is TGTGCCAGCAGCGATGGGACCACTTGCCTTACCAGCTCCTACAATGAGCAGTTCTTC. This chain uses TRBV21-1 with TRBJ2-1. TRBV21-1 is described as a pseudogene. This CDR3 comprises 19 residues.

J is TRBJ2-3 and V is TRBV5-1; the match to TRBD2 covers 13 bases. The CDR3 sequence is 17 residues long. CDR1 is SGHRS, CDR2 YFSETQ, per germline. V dropped 4 bases and J dropped 6; count of bases not matched to a gene: 11. The CDR3 DNA reads as TGCGCCAGCAGCCTAACCACTAGCGGGAGGGCCAGCGATACGCAGTATTTT. Its translation: CASSLTTSGRASDTQYF.

This rearrangement joins TRBV2 to TRBJ2-7, with TRBD2 matching 9 bases. The germline gives CDR1 SNHLY, CDR2 FYNNEI. The trim removed 3 bases at V and 9 bases at J, leaving 15 bases unmatched. This CDR3 contains 16 residues. The CDR3 region has the DNA TGTGCCAGCAGTGAGACGGTGGGAGTAGCGGGAGCTAGGCAGTACTTC. Protein sequence: CASSETVGVAGARQYF.

J is TRBJ2-3 and V is TRBV20-1, with TRBD2 matching 15 bases. The germline V gene encodes CDR1 DFQATT and CDR2 SNEGSKA (reference sequence). The CDR3 has 17 amino acids. J was trimmed by 2 bases and V by 3 bases; bases with no gene match: 6. The CDR3 region is CSASDGTSGRNTDTQYF. The CDR3 coding sequence is TGCAGTGCTAGTGACGGGACTAGCGGGAGGAACACAGATACGCAGTATTTT.

The chain combines TRBV19 with TRBJ1-5, with D hard to call. The V gene's germline CDR1 is LNHDA and CDR2 SQIVND (reference sequence). Trimming left V 6 bases short and J 1 base short, with 7 bases between. The CDR3 is 13 amino acids. CDR3 nucleotide sequence: TGTGCCAGTAGGTACCAGAGCAATCAGCCCCAGCATTTT. It specifies CASRYQSNQPQHF.

This clone was detected once. V gene TRBV7-9 combines with J gene TRBJ1-1; D uncertain. CDR1 and CDR2 (germline): SEHNR, FQNEAQ (reference sequence). Trimming shortened V by 4 bases and J by 4 bases, and 10 bases separated the two germline ends. There are 13 residues in the CDR3. The CDR3 loop reads CASSSWGGTEAFF. The CDR3 DNA reads TGTGCCAGCAGCTCCTGGGGTGGCACTGAAGCTTTCTTT.

This CDR3 reads CATSWEGSNQPQHF. The CDR3 bases are TGTGCCACCAGTTGGGAGGGTAGCAATCAGCCCCAGCATTTT. The chain is built from TRBV24-1 and TRBJ1-5; D remains unclear. Trimming removed 6 bases from V and 0 bases from J, with 8 bases in between. CDR3 length equals 14 residues. Germline values: CDR1 KGHDR, CDR2 SFDVKD.

CDR3 protein: CAWTKDRGAYEQYF. CDR3 coding DNA: TGTGCCTGGACTAAGGACAGGGGGGCCTACGAGCAGTACTTC. J is TRBJ2-7 and V is TRBV30; 10 nucleotides line up with TRBD1. The V and J ends lost 4 bases and 2 bases, in that order; junction bases with no gene match: 5. Germline V gene data show CDR1 as GTSNPN and CDR2 as SVGIG (reference sequence). The CDR3 totals 14 residues.

The genes are TRBV18 and TRBJ1-2, with D possibly being TRBD1 (5 bases). The CDR3 has 13 amino acids. Trimming took 3 bases from V and 7 from J, leaving 12 bases between them. Per germline, CDR1 KGHSH and CDR2 LQKENI. The CDR3 spells CASSPTESIGYTF. The CDR3, as DNA: TGTGCCAGCTCACCGACAGAATCCATTGGCTACACCTTC. Using reference TRBV18 and TRBJ1-2 for the parts outside the CDR3, the full variable domain is NAGVMQNPRHLVRRRGQEARLRCSPMKGHSHVYWYRQLPEEGLKFMVYLQKENIIDESGMPKERFSAEFPKEGPSILRIQQVVRGDSAAYFCASSPTESIGYTFGSGTRLTVV.

V usage is TRBV5-6 and J usage is TRBJ1-5; 7 nucleotides align to TRBD1. There are 15 residues in the CDR3. V shed 4 bases, J shed 3 bases, and the junction held 7 bases outside the gene matches. The germline gives CDR1 SGHDT, CDR2 YYEEEE. The CDR3, as DNA: TGTGCCAGCAGCCTCCGACAGGGTTCCAATCAGCCCCAGCATTTT. Its translation: CASSLRQGSNQPQHF.

The CDR3 reads CSVGILAGITYEQYF. CDR3 DNA: TGCAGCGTTGGGATACTAGCGGGAATAACCTACGAGCAGTACTTC. J is TRBJ2-7 and V is TRBV29-1; TRBD2 matches 10 bases. CDR3 length equals 15 residues. CDR1 SQVTM and CDR2 ANQGSEA come from the germline V gene. V lost 4 bases and J lost 2; bases outside the gene matches: 8.

For the CDR3, the DNA is TGTGCCAGCAGCTTAGACCTTGGCATGAGGTCTGGAAACACCATATATTTT. The encoded protein is CASSLDLGMRSGNTIYF. This sequence joins TRBV7-9 and TRBJ1-3; the D is unclear. V was trimmed by 1 base and J by 1 base, leaving 14 bases between them. The CDR3 extends over 17 amino acids. Germline V lookup: CDR1 SEHNR, CDR2 FQNEAQ (reference sequence). Combining the CDR3 with reference TRBV7-9 and TRBJ1-3 gives the whole variable domain DTGVSQNPRHKITKRGQNVTFRCDPISEHNRLYWYRQTLGQGPEFLTYFQNEAQLEKSRLLSDRFSAERPKGSFSTLEIQRTEQGDSAMYLCASSLDLGMRSGNTIYFGEGSWLTVV.

The J gene is TRBJ2-1, the V gene TRBV5-1; 11 bases are shared with TRBD1. Germline V lookup: CDR1 SGHRS, CDR2 YFSETQ. The CDR3 extends over 14 amino acids. The trim removed 3 bases at V and 10 bases at J, leaving 6 bases unmatched. The CDR3 here is CASSWGTGGSEQFF. In DNA form, the CDR3 reads TGCGCCAGCAGCTGGGGGACAGGGGGATCAGAGCAGTTCTTC. The full variable domain, completed using reference TRBV5-1 and TRBJ2-1, is KAGVTQTPRYLIKTRGQQVTLSCSPISGHRSVSWYQQTPGQGLQFLFEYFSETQRNKGNFPGRFSGRQFSNSRSEMNVSTLELGDSALYLCASSWGTGGSEQFFGPGTRLTVL.

The chain couples TRBV4-1 to TRBJ1-5; D unresolved. In germline, CDR1 is MGHRA, CDR2 YSYEKL. Deletions cut 3 bases from V and 0 bases from J, with 15 bases between. The CDR3 runs to 17 residues. In DNA form, the CDR3 reads TGCGCCAGCAGCCACAAGCTCGGGGTGCATAGCAATCAGCCCCAGCATTTT. It yields the protein CASSHKLGVHSNQPQHF.

Comments on this clone: Other DNA sequences from this sample encode an identical CDR3 as well. The chain links TRBV5-1 to TRBJ1-5; TRBD1 matches at 8 bases. The germline gives CDR1 SGHRS, CDR2 YFSETQ. The CDR3 is 14 amino acids. V lost 2 bases, J lost 7 bases, and 5 bases stayed unmatched. CDR3 in DNA: TGCGCCAGCAGCTTCGGACAGGGTGAGCAGCCCCAGCATTTT. This sequence encodes CASSFGQGEQPQHF.

V and J are TRBV28 and TRBJ1-1; no clear D gene. CDR1 is MDHEN, CDR2 SYDVKM, per germline. The length of the CDR3 is 10 residues. The V gene lost 7 bases and the J gene lost 9 bases, with 9 bases spanning the gap. The CDR3 region has the DNA TGTGCCAGCAAGGAGCGAAAAGCTTTCTTT. The encoded protein is CASKERKAFF.

The J gene is TRBJ2-3, the V gene TRBV5-4; 10 bases match TRBD1. The CDR3 consists of 15 residues. With 3 bases clipped from V and 4 bases from J, the junction kept 5 bases outside the gene matches. Germline CDR1 is SGHNT and CDR2 is YYREEE (reference sequence). The CDR3 loop is CASSWDRGDADTQYF. CDR3 in DNA: TGTGCCAGCAGCTGGGACAGGGGAGACGCAGATACGCAGTATTTT.